The sequence of this T cell receptor (beta chain) was determined in a study of CD8+CD57+ T cells in acquired aplastic anemia (dated by TCRdb to between 2018 and 2020). In the study overall: On average, sorted CD4+ and CD8+ cells yielded around 3.5 ug of extracted DNA, with a range of about 0.18 to 27.4 ug.

The investigation overall reported the following: CD8+ Simpson's diversity did not differ significantly between patients and healthy controls (P=0.060). Nearly 30 CD8+ CDR3 sequences were found in both patients and controls but appeared to be highly expressed in patients and within the immunodominant clones of the patients.

About this clonotype itself: Its antigen remains unidentified. Base qualities are not recorded, but no much larger clone differs from it by a single base.

In this study, sorted CD4+ and CD8+ T cells from the blood of healthy subjects and of severe aplastic anemia patients had their TCR repertoires deep-sequenced. Ficoll-Paque density gradient centrifugation was used to isolate peripheral blood mononuclear cells. Before DNA was extracted, CD4+ and CD8+ T cells were sorted using either FACS or magnetic beads. TCR beta VDJ combination and CDR3 sequence profiling used genomic DNA as the template. An Illumina HiSeq 2000 was used for TCR repertoire sequencing. The authors' analysis ran thus. Repertoires were assessed using TRBV/TRBJ rearrangement plots, CDR3 size and DJ length profiles, and Simpson's diversity index. The most abundant DNA sequence in the deep sequencing data was taken as the immunodominant clone. CDR3 amino acid sequences were screened for sharing across subjects and were compared with published repertoires and the VDJdb database. TCRdb's own reprocessing of the public reads used fastp at Q25 and MiXCR and kept productive beta chains. A single entry per CDR3 protein holds the most common genes and DNA from its merged rows. The authors' filters were not applied to this entry. The sample yields more than 150,000 distinct CDR3 sequences; 64% were counted once. The ten largest clones represent about 43% of the sample.

Counted from cysteine to phenylalanine, this CDR3 has 14 amino acids. The only DNA kept is the CDR3, 42 bases in frame from the first base. Clipping removes 8 bases from V and 7 bases from J, with 8 as the unmatched junction base count. The receptor's source is a human donor with severe aplastic anemia or a healthy control (not recorded which). What was sequenced was sorted CD4+, CD8+, or CD8+CD57+ T cells (not recorded which) from PBMCs. The rearrangement combines TRBV12-3 or TRBV12-4 with TRBJ2-2, with 9 bases matching TRBD2. CDR3 region: CASGPLAGLGELFF. The sequenced DNA: TGTGCCAGCGGCCCACTAGCGGGTCTCGGGGAGCTGTTTTTT.